Reported below is one T cell receptor beta chain. Its antigen is as yet unknown. Central memory, naive, regulatory and stem cell-like memory CD4+ cells were sorted by CD45RO/CCR7/CD25/CD127/CD95/CD27. The entry originates in a study of beta chain features in type 1 diabetes. Study conclusions and caveats: Possible PCR preference for shorter templates applied equally to patients and controls.

The entirety of the isolated RNA underwent reverse transcription, so expressed TCRB transcripts were sequenced. Here immunoSEQ multiplex PCR was the method, and the copy in TCRdb shows in-frame clones only, minus some. The table records about 330,000 clones, about 10% of them present only once. The sequence came from a woman aged 30 to 39 in good health. What was sequenced was naive CD4+ T cells from blood.

The CDR3 region has the DNA TGTGCCTGGAGCCTTAGACTAGCGGGAATCGACGAGCAGTACTTC. Residues: CAWSLRLAGIDEQYF. The chain links TRBV30 to TRBJ2-7, with 11 nucleotides matching TRBD2. CDR1 and CDR2 (germline): GTSNPN, SVGIG (reference sequence). This CDR3 is 15 amino acids long. After removal of 3 bases from V and 5 bases from J, the junction contained 9 bases not matched to a gene.